Listed below are T cell receptor beta chains from one sample, sequenced in a study of cytomegalovirus exposure and HLA in healthy donors. The table came from immunoSEQ multiplex PCR; TCRdb's copy has only in-frame clones and leaves some out. The table includes around 78,000 clones, around three quarters detected once. Material for sequencing was PBMCs. The source is a male donor in good health and CMV-seronegative. CDR3s include the opening cysteine and the closing phenylalanine or tryptophan. The D gene is left open where the match is weak. The size of a clone is reported for some rows only, either as once, few or many, or as a class for expanded clones.

>TRBV6-6|TRBJ1-1|TRBD1|-
CASSYSGQGGGTEAFF
TGTGCCAGCAGTTACTCGGGACAGGGGGGGGGCACTGAAGCTTTCTTT
>TRBV9|TRBJ2-2|TRBD2|-
CASSPRAVAGATGELFF
TGTGCCAGCAGCCCCCGGGCTGTAGCGGGGGCCACCGGGGAGCTGTTTTTT
>TRBV4-2|TRBJ2-7|-|-
CASSQDRRGGQGRSEQYF
TGTGCCAGCAGCCAAGACCGACGGGGGGGACAGGGCAGGTCGGAGCAGTACTTC
>TRBV19|TRBJ1-1|TRBD1|-
CASSIGRGQVNTEAFF
TGTGCCAGTAGTATAGGAAGGGGGCAGGTTAACACTGAAGCTTTCTTT
>TRBV5-1|TRBJ2-3|TRBD2|few
CASSLAGTSGTDTQYF
TGCGCCAGCAGCCTAGCCGGGACTAGCGGCACAGATACGCAGTATTTT
>TRBV19|TRBJ2-1|TRBD2|few
CASSIKGLAGGPHEQFF
TGTGCCAGTAGTATAAAAGGACTAGCGGGAGGGCCTCATGAGCAGTTCTTC
>TRBV7-2|TRBJ2-7|-|-
CASSLAPGSYEQYF
TGTGCCAGCAGCTTAGCGCCGGGGTCCTACGAGCAGTACTTC
>TRBV14|TRBJ1-1|-|-
CASSQDLGRNTEAFF
TGTGCCAGCAGCCAAGATCTGGGGCGGAACACTGAAGCTTTCTTT
>TRBV4-1|TRBJ2-7|TRBD1|few
CASSWDRGYEQYF
TGCGCCAGCAGCTGGGACAGGGGCTACGAGCAGTACTTC
>TRBV5-4|TRBJ2-7|-|-
CASSQESDSSYEQYF
TGTGCCAGCAGCCAAGAGTCGGACAGCTCCTACGAGCAGTACTTC
>TRBV14|TRBJ2-7|TRBD2|-
CASSLGLAGEISYEQYF
TGTGCCAGCAGCCTTGGACTAGCGGGGGAAATCTCCTACGAGCAGTACTTC
>TRBV7-8|TRBJ2-5|-|once
CASSLPEEGRETQYF
TGTGCCAGCAGCCTACCGGAGGAGGGGCGGGAGACCCAGTACTTC
>TRBV5-4|TRBJ2-1|TRBD1|-
CASSPGQQPPYNEQFF
TGTGCCAGCAGCCCGGGACAGCAGCCTCCTTACAATGAGCAGTTCTTC
>TRBV6-6|TRBJ2-7|TRBD2|-
CASSDPGLAFYEQYF
TGTGCCAGCAGTGACCCGGGACTAGCGTTCTATGAGCAGTACTTC
>TRBV18|TRBJ1-1|-|-
CASSPPGSAWNTEAFF
TGTGCCAGCTCACCACCGGGGAGCGCATGGAACACTGAAGCTTTCTTT
>TRBV30|TRBJ1-6|TRBD1|-
CAWSGGQGGNSPLHF
TGTGCCTGGAGTGGGGGACAGGGGGGCAATTCACCCCTCCACTTT
>TRBV18|TRBJ2-7|-|-
CASSPPPGSYEQYF
TGTGCCAGCTCACCACCGCCCGGGTCCTACGAGCAGTACTTC
>TRBV18|TRBJ2-1|-|-
CASSPFPATTENEQFF
TGTGCCAGCTCACCATTCCCAGCGACTACTGAGAATGAGCAGTTCTTC
>TRBV7-6|TRBJ1-1|TRBD1|-
CASSPWTGAEAFF
TGTGCCAGCAGCCCCTGGACAGGGGCTGAAGCTTTCTTT
>TRBV19|TRBJ1-5|-|-
CASSIRFWSRIYNQPQHF
TGTGCCAGTAGTATAAGGTTTTGGTCGCGGATATACAATCAGCCCCAGCATTTT
>TRBV9|TRBJ2-5|TRBD1|-
CASSVGQGARQETQYF
TGTGCCAGCAGCGTAGGGCAGGGGGCGCGGCAAGAGACCCAGTACTTC
>TRBV29-1|TRBJ2-7|-|-
CSVEVGGESYEQYF
TGCAGCGTTGAAGTAGGAGGGGAATCCTACGAGCAGTACTTC
>TRBV10-3|TRBJ2-3|TRBD2|-
CAISESNSGATDTQYF
TGTGCCATCAGTGAGTCGAATAGCGGGGCAACAGATACGCAGTATTTT